This T cell receptor beta chain was sequenced for a study of cytomegalovirus exposure and HLA in healthy donors (dated by TCRdb to about 2017). In terms of the full investigation: In an earlier analysis of 587 of the donors, about 260 Gb of sequence data and roughly 100 million unique TCR beta sequences from 180 million or so T cells were reported. An early release that covered roughly 600 HLA-typed donors contained around 300 gigabases of sequencing data and about 84 million unique TCR sequences. The genetic ancestry cluster associated with self-reported Caucasian donors included 70% to 85% of the roughly 400 genotyped donors. The aim of the study was to test whether cataloging public T cell receptors could identify signatures of past pathogen exposure. The study profiled the T cell repertoires of 550 to 700 subjects by immunosequencing and related them to cytomegalovirus serostatus. A separate validation cohort of roughly 120 different subjects was used in addition to the roughly 700-subject first cohort. High-throughput TCR immunosequencing, statistical association of individual TCRs with disease status, and machine learning were combined to predict cytomegalovirus infection status. To study patterns of TCR occurrence, a later analysis re-analyzed previously published TCR beta repertoires from 650 to 750 donors and added high-resolution HLA genotyping. Rather than drawing on any new phenotypic data, the later analysis identified candidate immune exposures from TCR beta sequences and the way those sequences occurred across donors. In an earlier analysis of roughly 540 of the donors, high-throughput TCR beta sequencing was used to judge whether each TCR beta V gene segment behaved as functional or pseudogenic. Donor age, sex, ethnicity and CMV serostatus were compiled alongside the repertoire data. A later genetic analysis took genome-wide SNP genotypes for 398 of the 666 donors and used that subset as a discovery cohort. All discovery cohort repertoires had been generated on a single sequencing platform. HLA typing covered class I and class II loci at four-digit resolution. The number of typed donors differed by locus: roughly 629-640 for A, B, C, DRB1 and DQB1; approximately 540 for DQA1; around 580 for DPA1; and some 450 for DPB1. Several DR-DQ haplotypes were handled as single units for association and clustering, since linkage in the cohort was strong. Among around 400 genotyped donors of the cohort, an average of roughly 230,000 unique TCR beta nucleotide sequences was sequenced per donor, of which 15% to 20% were non-productive. The study at large found these results: In vitro tests confirmed that three of the cytomegalovirus-associated TCR beta chains recognize cytomegalovirus antigens. Some IMGT-functional V segments, including TRBV6-2 and TRBV6-3, could not be distinguished by the 87-base-pair reads and were therefore excluded. This cohort had only TCR beta chains sequenced, and the lack of alpha or paired-chain data limited which features could be detected. Compared with equally common non-associated chains, HLA-associated TCR beta chains in a later analysis were more clonally expanded and had lower generation probabilities. In the study, around 150 TCR beta chains were listed as associated with cytomegalovirus. In an earlier analysis of about 600 of the donors, most TCR beta V segments appeared in productive rearrangements about 87% or about 30% of the time, broadly matching IMGT annotations. The only immune exposure information available for the cohort was CMV serostatus. A further reported finding was that TCR beta sequences accurately predicted the HLA-A and HLA-B alleles for most subjects in the first cohort. Assigning TCR associations to individual alleles was difficult when HLA alleles, especially DR and DQ, strongly co-occurred. The authors suggested that the approach could potentially be generalized to other disease states and immunological phenotypes. Because counts were too low, some 17 rarely observed V segments, including chromosome 9 orphons, were left out of the earlier analysis of 587 of the donors. In a later analysis, TCR association rates were found to vary across HLA loci, with the most associated TCRs seen for DRB1 alleles and the fewest for HLA-C alleles. Because HLA typing was unavailable for some donors at each locus, only the typed subset was used in association tests. The classifier was reported to diagnose cytomegalovirus status with high specificity and sensitivity in both the original cohort and the validation cohort. A later analysis associated about 17,000 TCR beta sequences with specific HLA alleles at a false discovery rate of 0.05. Roughly uniform sequencing depth across donors was assumed in presence/absence analyses, although this assumption may not hold. According to a later analysis, most CMV-associated TCR beta chains appeared to be HLA-restricted, and the HLA associations seemed to be driven largely by CMV exposure. Correlated functional status among segregating V segments might be attributable to linkage disequilibrium, but an unknown experimental factor could not be ruled out. An association between a missense DCLRE1C variant and V-gene and J-gene trimming of TCR beta chains was found in a later genetic analysis and replicated in an independent cohort. In a later analysis, several top co-occurrence clusters were reported to appear linked to parvovirus B19, influenza, CMV and Epstein-Barr virus. Most TCR sequences were seen in very few donors, while some public TCRs were found in many individuals. A later genetic analysis reported fewer N-insertions in productive TCRs among donors in an Asian-associated ancestry cluster than the roughly 700-donor mean. The sequencing pipeline was judged likely to have produced a cluster of highly shared sequence variants as a technical artifact.

The cohort was made up of 500 to 850 healthy bone marrow donors. All cohort members were sampled while nominally healthy, although unrecorded immune exposures were likely present. The donor tested CMV seropositive, placing the donor among the roughly 270 seropositive members of the cohort. A peripheral blood sample was collected from each donor, and TCR beta sequencing was performed on peripheral blood mononuclear cells. The Qiagen DNeasy Blood Extraction Kit was used to extract genomic DNA from the blood cell samples. As regards this clone: The target of this receptor is not known. No much larger clonotype is one base removed from it; base qualities were not supplied.

From its cysteine to its phenylalanine, the CDR3 spans 13 amino acids. The CDR3 DNA has 39 bases and is translated from base 1. From the germline V gene (reference sequence), CDR1 is GTSNPN and CDR2 is SVGIG. V drops 1 base and J drops 4 bases, leaving 10 bases in between. Library preparation used the immunoSEQ multiplex PCR assay. For the multiplex PCR, a mixture combining 60 forward primers for TCR Vbeta segments and 13 reverse primers for TCR Jbeta segments was used. A multiplex PCR assay on genomic DNA amplified the CDR3 region of rearranged TCR beta genes. Amplified TCR beta libraries were sequenced as 87-base-pair reads on the Illumina HiSeq System. As for the authors' bioinformatics: A later analysis tallied about 77 million unique TCR beta chains across the 666 repertoires, and about 10 million of those chains were shared by two or more donors. To remove PCR and sequencing errors, raw reads were error-corrected and collapsed into unique sequences using a nearest-neighbor algorithm that merged closely related sequences. CDR3 sequences were aligned to IMGT reference sequences to assign V, D and J gene segments. For a sequence to be retained, at least a six-nucleotide match to both a V gene segment and a J gene segment was required. A rearrangement was called productive if the CDR3 had no stop codons and remained in frame with V and J, and every other rearrangement was called non-productive. CDR3 was defined by IMGT convention, running from the second conserved V-encoded cysteine to the conserved J-encoded phenylalanine. The earlier analysis of 500 to 750 of the donors excluded any sequence lacking an unambiguous match to a single V gene segment. In an earlier analysis of a few hundred of the donors, a V segment was called functional when productive rearrangements were above 56.7%, and segregating when the standard deviation between donors exceeded 5%. A statistical classification framework was developed to diagnose cytomegalovirus status using the catalog of TCR beta chain sequences. In a later analysis, V and J genes were assigned by comparing TCR nucleotide sequences against IMGT/GENE-DB human TR gene sequences. In a later analysis, CDR3 sequences and most-parsimonious VDJ recombination scenarios were assigned using the TCRdist pipeline. In a later analysis, each TCR beta chain was defined by its CDR3 amino acid sequence together with its V-gene family, and reads lacking a unique V-gene family were excluded. To address suspected cross-contamination and a sequencing artifact, a later analysis removed several hundred highly shared, low-generation-probability nucleotide sequences. For each public chain, a later analysis derived a clonal expansion index from normalized ranks of inferred template counts within each repertoire. In a later analysis, generation probabilities were computed using a VDJ recombination model fitted to out-of-frame rearrangements, and the results were checked against IGoR. Hypergeometric tests were used in a later analysis to score TCR-TCR, TCR-HLA and TCR-CMV co-occurrence, with a repertoire-size bias correction applied to the TCR pairs. False discovery rates were estimated in a later analysis by permuting HLA or CMV assignments 20 times. In a later analysis, co-occurring TCRs were grouped with DBSCAN, and TCRdist sequence similarity was added when clustering was performed within HLA-allele-positive subsets. Repertoires with fewer than 30,000 or more than 120,000 public chains were left out of co-occurrence clustering, as were five repertoires with anomalous nucleotide sharing. TCRdb re-hosts the immuneACCESS table, in-frame sequences only. Its copies lack some clones; in the studies checked, an unresolved V gene accounts for under half of them, and the cause for the rest is not known. The DNA was the basis for D and trimming; V, J and clone size are from that table. In this sample the table shows over 150,000 clones, approximately 80% of which occur a single time. About a tenth of the sample goes to the ten largest clones.

The TCR sequence derives from a man between 18 and 29 years old in good health and CMV-seropositive. The source material was PBMCs. Rearrangement joined TRBV30 to TRBJ1-2; TRBD1 is a possible D gene, resting on 6 matching bases. The CDR3 sequence is CAWSAGTSYGYTF. The sequenced DNA is TGTGCCTGGAGTGCCGGGACATCCTATGGCTACACCTTC.